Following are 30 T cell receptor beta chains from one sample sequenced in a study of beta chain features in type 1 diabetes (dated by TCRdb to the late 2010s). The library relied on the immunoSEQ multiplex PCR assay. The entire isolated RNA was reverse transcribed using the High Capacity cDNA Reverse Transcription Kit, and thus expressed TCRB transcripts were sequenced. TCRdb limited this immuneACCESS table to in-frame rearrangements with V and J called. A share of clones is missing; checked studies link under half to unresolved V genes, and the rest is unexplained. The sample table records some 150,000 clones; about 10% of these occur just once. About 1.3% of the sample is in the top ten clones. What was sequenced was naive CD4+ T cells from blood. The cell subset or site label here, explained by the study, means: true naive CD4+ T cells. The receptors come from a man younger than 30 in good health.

The CDR3 sequence is CASSLAGRTNTGELFF. CDR3 DNA sequence: TGTGCCAGCAGCTTGGCCGGAAGGACAAACACCGGGGAGCTGTTTTTT. J is TRBJ2-2 and V is TRBV5-8, with a possible D match to TRBD1 (5 bases). This CDR3 comprises 16 residues. Germline CDR1 SGHTS, CDR2 YDEGEE. The V end was cut by 0 bases, the J end by 2 bases, with 11 bases between.

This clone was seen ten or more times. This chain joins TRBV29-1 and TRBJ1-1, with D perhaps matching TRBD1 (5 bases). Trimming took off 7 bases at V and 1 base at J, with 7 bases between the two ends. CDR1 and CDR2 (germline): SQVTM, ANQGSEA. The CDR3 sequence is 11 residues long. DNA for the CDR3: TGCAGCGGACAGAGGAACACTGAAGCTTTCTTT. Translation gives CSGQRNTEAFF. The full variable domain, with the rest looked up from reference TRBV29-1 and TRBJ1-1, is SAVISQKPSRDICQRGTSLTIQCQVDSQVTMMFWYRQQPGQSLTLIATANQGSEATYESGFVIDKFPISRPNLTFSTLTVSNMSPEDSSIYLCSGQRNTEAFFGQGTRLTVV.

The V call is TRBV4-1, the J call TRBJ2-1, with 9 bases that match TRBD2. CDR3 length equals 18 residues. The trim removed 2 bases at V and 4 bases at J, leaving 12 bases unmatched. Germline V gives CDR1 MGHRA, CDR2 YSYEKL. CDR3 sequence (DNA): TGCGCCAGCAGCCAATCCCGGGGCGGGGGGGCGAAGTACAATGAGCAGTTCTTC. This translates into CASSQSRGGGAKYNEQFF.

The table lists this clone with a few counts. CDR3 region: CASKIDSYNEQFF. The CDR3 DNA follows: TGTGCCAGCAAGATTGACAGTTACAATGAGCAGTTCTTC. V gene TRBV2 combines with J gene TRBJ2-1; a weak D match, TRBD1 (5 bases). Germline V gene lookup returns CDR1 SNHLY and CDR2 FYNNEI. V dropped 7 bases and J dropped 4 bases, with 11 bases sitting between them. CDR3 length equals 13 residues.

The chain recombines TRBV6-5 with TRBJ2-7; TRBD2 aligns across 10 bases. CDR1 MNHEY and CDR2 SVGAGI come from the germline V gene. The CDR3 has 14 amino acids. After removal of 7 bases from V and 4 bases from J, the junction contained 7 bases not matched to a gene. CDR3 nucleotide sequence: TGTGCCAGCACACTAGCGGGGATGATATACGAGCAGTACTTC. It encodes CASTLAGMIYEQYF.

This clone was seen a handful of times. For the CDR3, the DNA is TGTGCCAGCAGCTTATTAACGGGGGGGATTCGTACGCAGTATTTT. This sequence encodes CASSLLTGGIRTQYF. The chain carries TRBV7-3 and TRBJ2-3; 8 bases map to TRBD2. The CDR3 covers 15 residues. J gave up 8 bases and V 2 bases, and 9 bases lay outside the gene matches. Germline CDR1 and CDR2: SGHTA and FQGTGA.

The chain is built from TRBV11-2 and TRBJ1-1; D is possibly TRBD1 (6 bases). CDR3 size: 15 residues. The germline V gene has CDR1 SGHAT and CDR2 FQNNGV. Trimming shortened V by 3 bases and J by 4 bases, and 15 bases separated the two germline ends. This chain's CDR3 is CASSFTGGMGTEAFF. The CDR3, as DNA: TGTGCCAGCAGCTTTACGGGGGGCATGGGCACTGAAGCTTTCTTT.

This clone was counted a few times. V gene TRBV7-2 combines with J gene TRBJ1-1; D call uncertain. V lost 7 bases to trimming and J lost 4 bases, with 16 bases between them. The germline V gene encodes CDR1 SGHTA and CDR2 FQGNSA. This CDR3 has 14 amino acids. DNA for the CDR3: TGTGCCAGCACCCCAGAGGGCTGGGGCACTGAAGCTTTCTTT. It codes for CASTPEGWGTEAFF.

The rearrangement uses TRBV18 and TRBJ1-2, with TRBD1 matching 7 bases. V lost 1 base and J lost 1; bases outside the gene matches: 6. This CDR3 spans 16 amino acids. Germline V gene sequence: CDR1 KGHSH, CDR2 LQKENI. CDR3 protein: CASSPLGQANNYGYTF. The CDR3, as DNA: TGTGCCAGCTCACCACTTGGACAGGCGAATAACTATGGCTACACCTTC.

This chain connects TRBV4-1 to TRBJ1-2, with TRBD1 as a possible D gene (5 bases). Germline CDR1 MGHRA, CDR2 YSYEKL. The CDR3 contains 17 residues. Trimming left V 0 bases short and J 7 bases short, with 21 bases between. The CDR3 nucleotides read TGCGCCAGCAGCCAAGACCCAGGGTTATCTCGTCTGCTTGGCTACACCTTC. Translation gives CASSQDPGLSRLLGYTF.

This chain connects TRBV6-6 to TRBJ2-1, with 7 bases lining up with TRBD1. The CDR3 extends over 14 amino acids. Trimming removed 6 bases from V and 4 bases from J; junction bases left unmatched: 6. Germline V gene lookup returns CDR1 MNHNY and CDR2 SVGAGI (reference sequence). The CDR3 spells CASSRGTAYNEQFF. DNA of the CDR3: TGTGCCAGCAGCAGAGGGACAGCTTACAATGAGCAGTTCTTC.

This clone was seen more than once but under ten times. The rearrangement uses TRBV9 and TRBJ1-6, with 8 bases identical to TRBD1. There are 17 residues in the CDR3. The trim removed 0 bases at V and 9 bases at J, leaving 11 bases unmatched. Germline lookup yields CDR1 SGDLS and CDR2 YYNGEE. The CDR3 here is CASSVDGGQGLGSPLHF. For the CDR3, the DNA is TGTGCCAGCAGCGTAGATGGAGGACAGGGTTTGGGTTCACCCCTCCACTTT.

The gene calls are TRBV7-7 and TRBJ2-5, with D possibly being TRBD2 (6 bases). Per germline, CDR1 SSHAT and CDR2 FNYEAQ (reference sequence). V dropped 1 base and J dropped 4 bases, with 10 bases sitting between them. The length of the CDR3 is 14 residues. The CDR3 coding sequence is TGTGCCAGCAGCTTAGGCGGGGAACGAGAGACCCAGTACTTC. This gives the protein CASSLGGERETQYF.

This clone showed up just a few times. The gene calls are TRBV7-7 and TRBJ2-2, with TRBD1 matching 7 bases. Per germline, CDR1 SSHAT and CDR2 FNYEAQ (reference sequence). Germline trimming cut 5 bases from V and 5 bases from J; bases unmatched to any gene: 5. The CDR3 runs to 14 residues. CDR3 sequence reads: CASSTGQRTGELFF. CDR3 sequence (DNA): TGTGCCAGCAGCACGGGACAGCGGACCGGGGAGCTGTTTTTT.

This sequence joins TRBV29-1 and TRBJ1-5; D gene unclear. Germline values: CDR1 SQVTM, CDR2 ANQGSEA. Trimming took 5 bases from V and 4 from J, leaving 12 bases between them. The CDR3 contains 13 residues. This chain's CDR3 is CSVREVGNQPQHF. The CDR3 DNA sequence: TGCAGCGTTAGGGAGGTTGGGAATCAGCCCCAGCATTTT. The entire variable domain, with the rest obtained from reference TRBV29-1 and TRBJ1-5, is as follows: SAVISQKPSRDICQRGTSLTIQCQVDSQVTMMFWYRQQPGQSLTLIATANQGSEATYESGFVIDKFPISRPNLTFSTLTVSNMSPEDSSIYLCSVREVGNQPQHFGDGTRLSIL.

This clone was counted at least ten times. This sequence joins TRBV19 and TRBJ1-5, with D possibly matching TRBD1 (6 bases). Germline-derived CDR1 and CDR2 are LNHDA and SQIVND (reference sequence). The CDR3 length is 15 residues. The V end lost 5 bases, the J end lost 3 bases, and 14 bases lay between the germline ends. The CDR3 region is CASSSPDRLNQPQHF. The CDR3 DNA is TGTGCCAGTAGTTCCCCTGACAGGCTCAATCAGCCCCAGCATTTT.

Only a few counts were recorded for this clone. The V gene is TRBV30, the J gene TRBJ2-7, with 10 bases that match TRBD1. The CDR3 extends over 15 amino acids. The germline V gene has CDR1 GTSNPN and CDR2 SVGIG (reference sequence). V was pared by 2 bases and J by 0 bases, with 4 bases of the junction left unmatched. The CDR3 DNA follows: TGTGCCTGGAGTCCGGGACAGGGGAGCTCCTACGAGCAGTACTTC. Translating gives CAWSPGQGSSYEQYF.

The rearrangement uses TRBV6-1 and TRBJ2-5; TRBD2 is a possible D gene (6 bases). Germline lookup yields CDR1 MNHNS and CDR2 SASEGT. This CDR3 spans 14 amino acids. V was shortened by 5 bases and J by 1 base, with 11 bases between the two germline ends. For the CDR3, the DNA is TGTGCCAGCAGTCCCCGGGACTTCCAAGAGACCCAGTACTTC. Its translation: CASSPRDFQETQYF.

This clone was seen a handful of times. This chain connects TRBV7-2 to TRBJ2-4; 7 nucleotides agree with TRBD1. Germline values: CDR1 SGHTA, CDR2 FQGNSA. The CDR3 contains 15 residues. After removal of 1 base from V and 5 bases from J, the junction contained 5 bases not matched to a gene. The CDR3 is CASSLEGAPQNIQYF. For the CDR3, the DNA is TGTGCCAGCAGCTTAGAGGGGGCTCCCCAAAACATTCAGTACTTC.

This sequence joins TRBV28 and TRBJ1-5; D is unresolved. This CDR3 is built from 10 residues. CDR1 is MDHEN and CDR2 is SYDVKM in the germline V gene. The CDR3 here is CVSGNQPQHF. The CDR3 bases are TGTGTATCGGGAAATCAGCCCCAGCATTTT.

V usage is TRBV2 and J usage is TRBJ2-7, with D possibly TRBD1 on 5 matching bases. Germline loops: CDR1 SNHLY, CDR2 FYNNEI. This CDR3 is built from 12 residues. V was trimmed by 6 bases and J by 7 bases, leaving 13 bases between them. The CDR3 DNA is TGTGCCAGCAGGGTCAGGGCAGAAGAGCAGTACTTC. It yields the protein CASRVRAEEQYF.

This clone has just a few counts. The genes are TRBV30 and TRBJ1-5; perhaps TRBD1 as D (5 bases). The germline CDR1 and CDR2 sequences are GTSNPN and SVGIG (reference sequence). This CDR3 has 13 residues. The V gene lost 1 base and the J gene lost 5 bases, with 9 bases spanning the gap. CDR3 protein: CAWSGGEYQPQHF. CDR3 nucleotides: TGTGCCTGGAGTGGGGGGGAGTATCAGCCCCAGCATTTT.

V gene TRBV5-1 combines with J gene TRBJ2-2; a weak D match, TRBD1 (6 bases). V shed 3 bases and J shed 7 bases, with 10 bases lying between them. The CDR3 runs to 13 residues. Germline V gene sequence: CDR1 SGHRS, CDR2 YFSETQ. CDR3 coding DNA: TGCGCCAGCAGCTCGACAGGCTACGGGGAGCTGTTTTTT. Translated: CASSSTGYGELFF.

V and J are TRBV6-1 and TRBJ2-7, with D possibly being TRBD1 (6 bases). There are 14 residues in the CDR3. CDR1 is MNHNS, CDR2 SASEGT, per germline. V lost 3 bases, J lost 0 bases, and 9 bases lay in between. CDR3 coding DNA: TGTGCCAGCAGTGACAGGGGTCCCTCCTACGAGCAGTACTTC. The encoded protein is CASSDRGPSYEQYF.

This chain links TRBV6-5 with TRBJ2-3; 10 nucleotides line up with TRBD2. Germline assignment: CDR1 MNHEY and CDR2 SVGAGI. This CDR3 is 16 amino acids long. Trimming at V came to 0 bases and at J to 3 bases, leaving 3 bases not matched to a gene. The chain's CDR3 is CASSYSVLAGTDTQYF. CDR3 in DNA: TGTGCCAGCAGTTACTCGGTACTAGCGGGGACAGATACGCAGTATTTT.

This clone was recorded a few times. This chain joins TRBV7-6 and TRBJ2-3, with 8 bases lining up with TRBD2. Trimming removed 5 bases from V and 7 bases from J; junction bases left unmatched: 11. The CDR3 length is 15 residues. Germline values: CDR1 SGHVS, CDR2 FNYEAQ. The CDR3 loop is CASSQSRGGRYTQYF. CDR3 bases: TGTGCCAGCAGCCAAAGCCGGGGGGGCCGATATACGCAGTATTTT.

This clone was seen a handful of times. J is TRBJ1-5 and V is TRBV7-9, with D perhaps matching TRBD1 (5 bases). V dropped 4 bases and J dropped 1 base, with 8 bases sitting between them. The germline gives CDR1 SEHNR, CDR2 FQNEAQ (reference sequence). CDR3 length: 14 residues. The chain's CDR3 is CASSSRQSNQPQHF. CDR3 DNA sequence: TGTGCCAGCAGCTCGCGACAGAGCAATCAGCCCCAGCATTTT.

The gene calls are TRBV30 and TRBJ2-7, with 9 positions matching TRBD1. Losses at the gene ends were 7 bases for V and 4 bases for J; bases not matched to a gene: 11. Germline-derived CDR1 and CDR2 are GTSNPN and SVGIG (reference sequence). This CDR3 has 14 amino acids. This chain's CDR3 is CASQAGQGIYEQYF. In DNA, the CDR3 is TGTGCCTCTCAGGCGGGACAGGGTATTTACGAGCAGTACTTC.

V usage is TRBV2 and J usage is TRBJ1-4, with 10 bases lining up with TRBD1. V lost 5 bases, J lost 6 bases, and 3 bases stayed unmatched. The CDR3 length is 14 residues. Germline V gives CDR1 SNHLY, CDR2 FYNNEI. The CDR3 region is CASSRQGAYEKLFF. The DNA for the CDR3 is TGTGCCAGCAGTCGACAGGGGGCATATGAAAAACTGTTTTTT.

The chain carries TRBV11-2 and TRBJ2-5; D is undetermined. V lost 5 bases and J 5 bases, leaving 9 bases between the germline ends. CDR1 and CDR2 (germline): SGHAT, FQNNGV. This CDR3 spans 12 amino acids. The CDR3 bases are TGTGCCAGCAGCGGTCCCAGGGAGACCCAGTACTTC. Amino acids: CASSGPRETQYF.